The 22 T cell receptor beta chains below come from one sample, sequenced in a study of T cell responses to AZD1222 COVID-19 vaccine. Sequencing used immunoSEQ multiplex PCR; TCRdb keeps in-frame clones, though not all of them. The sample lists 140,000 to 150,000 clones; over 75% were seen once. Sample: peripheral blood, taken on day 0 of AZD1222 vaccination. The source is an adult in good health.

The chain joins TRBV10-1 to TRBJ2-2; D remains ambiguous. The CDR3 covers 15 residues. V shed 2 bases and J shed 7 bases, with 14 bases lying between them. From germline, CDR1 is WNHNN and CDR2 SYGVQD (reference sequence). The CDR3: CASSEGLGSVGELFF. In nucleotides, the CDR3 is TGCGCCAGCAGTGAGGGTCTAGGTTCCGTCGGGGAGCTGTTTTTT.

The rearrangement joins TRBV5-1 to TRBJ2-1; TRBD2 matches 11 bases. The CDR3 is 15 amino acids. The germline gives CDR1 SGHRS, CDR2 YFSETQ. The V and J ends lost 4 bases and 9 bases, in that order; junction bases with no gene match: 9. As DNA, the CDR3 is TGCGCCAGCAGCCCAATTAGCGGGGGGGCCAGTGAGCAGTTCTTC. Its translation is CASSPISGGASEQFF.

V is TRBV11-2 and J is TRBJ1-3; 7 nucleotides align to TRBD1. CDR1 and CDR2 (germline): SGHAT, FQNNGV. This CDR3 comprises 17 residues. J gave up 0 bases and V 5 bases, and 10 bases lay outside the gene matches. The CDR3 region is CASSLRDSVYSGNTIYF. CDR3 bases: TGTGCCAGCAGCCTCCGGGACAGCGTTTACTCTGGAAACACCATATATTTT.

Here the CDR3 reads CASSESTGGPYEQYF. DNA of the CDR3: TGCGCCAGCAGTGAGTCGACGGGAGGACCCTACGAGCAGTACTTC. This chain uses TRBV10-2 with TRBJ2-7; TRBD2 aligns across 7 bases. V trimming: 0 bases; J trimming: 2 bases; junction bases outside the gene matches: 4. Germline assignment: CDR1 WSHSY and CDR2 SAAADI. The CDR3 spans 15 residues.

This chain connects TRBV5-6 to TRBJ2-1, with 12 bases lining up with TRBD1. V lost 4 bases and J lost 7; bases outside the gene matches: 6. This CDR3 spans 15 amino acids. From germline, CDR1 is SGHDT and CDR2 YYEEEE. CDR3 in DNA: TGTGCCAGCAGCCGCCGGGACAGGGGGCGAAATGAGCAGTTCTTC. Translating gives CASSRRDRGRNEQFF.

This chain links TRBV19 with TRBJ2-3; D could derive from TRBD1 or TRBD2 (5 bases each). CDR3 length equals 11 residues. V lost 5 bases to trimming and J lost 8 bases, with 8 bases between them. Looked up from germline, CDR1 is LNHDA and CDR2 is SQIVND (reference sequence). CDR3 DNA: TGTGCCAGTAGTCCGGGACCTACGCAGTATTTT. Encoded protein: CASSPGPTQYF.

This clone was seen a single time. The chain is built from TRBV28 and TRBJ1-1; D remains ambiguous. V was pared by 4 bases and J by 6 bases, with 12 bases between. The CDR3 is made up of 13 amino acids. Germline lookup yields CDR1 MDHEN and CDR2 SYDVKM. In DNA form, the CDR3 reads TGTGCCAGCAGTTCGGCGATATTGGCTGAAGCTTTCTTT. Its protein product is CASSSAILAEAFF.

This rearrangement joins TRBV12-3 or TRBV12-4 to TRBJ1-2; maybe TRBD1 (6 bases). With 6 bases removed from V and 4 bases from J, the gap between germline ends came to 9 bases. The CDR3 is made up of 12 amino acids. The chain's CDR3 is CASSSDSYGYTF. The CDR3 bases are TGTGCCAGCAGCTCGGACAGCTATGGCTACACCTTC.

V gene TRBV5-6 combines with J gene TRBJ2-7; D uncertain. The CDR3 contains 18 residues. Germline V lookup: CDR1 SGHDT, CDR2 YYEEEE. Trimming left V 0 bases short and J 3 bases short, with 22 bases between. CDR3 protein: CASSLGPHRPGFDYEQYF. The CDR3 coding sequence is TGTGCCAGCAGCTTGGGGCCCCACCGTCCAGGTTTTGACTACGAGCAGTACTTC. Using reference TRBV5-6 and TRBJ2-7 for the parts outside the CDR3, the full variable domain is DAGVTQSPTHLIKTRGQQVTLRCSPKSGHDTVSWYQQALGQGPQFIFQYYEEEERQRGNFPDRFSGHQFPNYSSELNVNALLLGDSALYLCASSLGPHRPGFDYEQYFGPGTRLTVT.

For this clone: Other nucleotide sequences in the sample specify the same CDR3. The chain recombines TRBV18 with TRBJ1-4; the D gene is possibly TRBD1 (5 bases). V lost 4 bases and J 0 bases, leaving 6 bases between the germline ends. The CDR3 contains 14 residues. Germline CDR1 reads KGHSH; CDR2 reads LQKENI. The CDR3 DNA sequence: TGTGCCAGCTCACAAGGGGCAACTAATGAAAAACTGTTTTTT. It yields the protein CASSQGATNEKLFF.

The J gene is TRBJ2-2, the V gene TRBV29-1, with TRBD1 matching over 10 bases. Germline lookup yields CDR1 SQVTM and CDR2 ANQGSEA. Losses at the gene ends were 7 bases for V and 4 bases for J; bases not matched to a gene: 6. The CDR3 loop spans 14 amino acids. CDR3 sequence (DNA): TGCAGCGGACGGACAGGGGGGTCCACCGGGGAGCTGTTTTTT. It encodes CSGRTGGSTGELFF.

The chain joins TRBV6-5 to TRBJ1-2; 7 nucleotides line up with TRBD1. CDR3 length equals 14 residues. The germline V gene has CDR1 MNHEY and CDR2 SVGAGI. Germline trimming cut 7 bases from V and 1 base from J; bases unmatched to any gene: 6. The CDR3 reads CASTERQGNYGYTF. The CDR3, as DNA: TGTGCCAGCACCGAAAGACAGGGTAACTATGGCTACACCTTC.

V gene TRBV2 combines with J gene TRBJ2-1; 7 bases are a match to TRBD1. V dropped 7 bases and J dropped 0; count of bases not matched to a gene: 6. This CDR3 has 15 amino acids. From germline, CDR1 is SNHLY and CDR2 FYNNEI. The CDR3 nucleotides read TGTGCCAGCAATCCACAGGGGAACTCCTACAATGAGCAGTTCTTC. Residues: CASNPQGNSYNEQFF.

The CDR3, as DNA: TGTGCCAGCAGCTTAATAGGGACAGGGGAAGAGACCCAGTACTTC. Protein sequence: CASSLIGTGEETQYF. The V and J genes are TRBV7-6 and TRBJ2-5, with 10 bases identical to TRBD1. The CDR3 covers 15 residues. V was pared by 2 bases and J by 3 bases, with 3 bases of the junction left unmatched. The germline V gene has CDR1 SGHVS and CDR2 FNYEAQ.

The chain joins TRBV30 to TRBJ2-5; no definite D call. Trimming stripped 0 bases from V and 7 bases from J, with 6 bases between. CDR3 length: 11 residues. Germline V gene data show CDR1 as GTSNPN and CDR2 as SVGIG (reference sequence). The CDR3 is CAWSVQWTQYF. In nucleotides, the CDR3 is TGTGCCTGGAGTGTACAATGGACCCAGTACTTC.

The J gene is TRBJ2-3, the V gene TRBV7-5; TRBD2, as called in the table, went unchecked against the DNA. TRBV7-5 is a listed pseudogene. The length of the CDR3 is 14 residues. The CDR3 reads CARRLEGSPDTQYF. For the CDR3, the DNA is TGTGCCAGAAGACTGGAGGGGAGCCCAGATACGCAGTATTTT.

The V gene is TRBV5-6, the J gene TRBJ2-2; D uncertain. The CDR3 is 14 residues long. V lost 5 bases and J 4 bases, leaving 12 bases between the germline ends. Germline assignment: CDR1 SGHDT and CDR2 YYEEEE. The CDR3 loop is CASSLGQTTGELFF. CDR3 coding DNA: TGTGCCAGCAGTCTCGGCCAGACCACCGGGGAGCTGTTTTTT.

The V and J genes are TRBV7-6 and TRBJ1-4; no definite D call. CDR1 and CDR2 from the germline V gene are SGHVS and FNYEAQ. V lost 1 base, J lost 4 bases, and 4 bases lay in between. The CDR3 has 13 residues. CDR3 residues: CASSLGVNEKLFF. DNA for the CDR3: TGTGCCAGCAGCTTAGGGGTTAATGAAAAACTGTTTTTT.

The chain joins TRBV30 to TRBJ1-6; D unresolved. V was cut by 1 base and J by 10 bases, with 11 bases left in between. Germline-derived CDR1 and CDR2 are GTSNPN and SVGIG (reference sequence). The CDR3 is 13 amino acids. In DNA, the CDR3 is TGTGCCTGGAGTGGGTCTTATGCGTCACCCCTCCACTTT. Its translation is CAWSGSYASPLHF.

The CDR3 protein is CASSQPGDNEKLFF. CDR3 coding DNA: TGCGCCAGCAGCCAGCCCGGAGATAATGAAAAACTGTTTTTT. This rearrangement joins TRBV4-1 to TRBJ1-4; D is ambiguous. The ends were cut back, 3 bases at V and 4 bases at J, with 9 bases in the middle. Germline CDR1 is MGHRA and CDR2 is YSYEKL. The CDR3 sequence is 14 residues long.

This sequence joins TRBV7-9 and TRBJ1-3; D unresolved. Germline CDR1 reads SEHNR; CDR2 reads FQNEAQ (reference sequence). Trimming pared 6 bases from V and 2 bases from J, leaving 5 bases between. This CDR3 has 12 amino acids. The CDR3 DNA reads as TGTGCCAGCAGTGAAACTGGAAACACCATATATTTT. Its translation is CASSETGNTIYF.

The CDR3 here is CASSEGGTANSPLHF. For the CDR3, the DNA is TGCGCCAGCAGCGAAGGGGGGACAGCAAACTCACCCCTCCACTTT. The chain employs TRBV5-1 and TRBJ1-6; 7 positions agree with TRBD1. The V gene end was trimmed by 4 bases and the J gene end by 10 bases; junction bases not matched to a gene: 11. The CDR3 sequence is 15 residues long. The germline CDR1 and CDR2 sequences are SGHRS and YFSETQ.